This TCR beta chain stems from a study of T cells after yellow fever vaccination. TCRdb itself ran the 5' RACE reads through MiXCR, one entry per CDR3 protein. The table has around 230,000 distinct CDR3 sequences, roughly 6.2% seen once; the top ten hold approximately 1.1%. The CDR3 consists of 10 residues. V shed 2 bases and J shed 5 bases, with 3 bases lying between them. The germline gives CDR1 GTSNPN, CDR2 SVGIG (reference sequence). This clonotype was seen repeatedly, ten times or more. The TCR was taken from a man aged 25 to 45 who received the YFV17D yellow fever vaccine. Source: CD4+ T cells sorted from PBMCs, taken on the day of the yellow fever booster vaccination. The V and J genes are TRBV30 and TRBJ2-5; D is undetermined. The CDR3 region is CAWSRETQYF. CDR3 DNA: TGTGCCTGGAGTCGGGAGACCCAGTACTTC.